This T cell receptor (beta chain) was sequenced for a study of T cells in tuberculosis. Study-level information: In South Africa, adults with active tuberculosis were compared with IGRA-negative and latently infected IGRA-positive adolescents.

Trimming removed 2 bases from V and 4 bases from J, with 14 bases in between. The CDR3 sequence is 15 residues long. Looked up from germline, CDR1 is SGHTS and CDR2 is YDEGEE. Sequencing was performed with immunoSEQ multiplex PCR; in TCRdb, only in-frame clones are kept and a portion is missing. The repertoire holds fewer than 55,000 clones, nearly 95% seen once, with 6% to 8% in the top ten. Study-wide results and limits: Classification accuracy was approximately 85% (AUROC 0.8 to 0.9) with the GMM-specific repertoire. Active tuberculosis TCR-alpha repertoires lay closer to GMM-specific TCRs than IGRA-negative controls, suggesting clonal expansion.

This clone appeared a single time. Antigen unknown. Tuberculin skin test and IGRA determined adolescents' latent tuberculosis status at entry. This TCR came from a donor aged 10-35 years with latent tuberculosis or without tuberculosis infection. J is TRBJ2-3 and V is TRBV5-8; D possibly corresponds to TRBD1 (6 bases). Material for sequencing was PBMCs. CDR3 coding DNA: TGTGCCAGCAGCTTTTTCACAGGGTCCCCAGATACGCAGTATTTT. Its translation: CASSFFTGSPDTQYF.